This T cell receptor (beta chain) emerged from a study of tumor and adjacent non-tumor tissue in lung cancer. Across the study: There were around 11 adenocarcinoma, 2 squamous cell carcinoma and 1 small cell lung cancer cases. General study results and limits: Tumor tissue had significantly higher TCR diversity than normal lung.

A remark on this clonotype: The antigen remains undetermined. A much larger clone lies a single base off, so this may be a read error.

The library came from three nested PCR rounds adapted from ARM-PCR protocols. TCRdb reprocessed the multiplex PCR reads with MiXCR, giving one entry per CDR3 protein. This table has roughly 81,000 distinct CDR3 sequences, 61% appearing once. The CDR3 spans 11 residues. CDR1 and CDR2 (germline): GTSNPN, SVGIG (reference sequence). RNA was extracted from bulk tissue without any cell sorting. Chemotherapy-naive patients with new lung cancer underwent thoracic surgery in China, August–November 2014. V gene TRBV30 combines with J gene TRBJ2-7; a weak D match, TRBD1 (5 bases). The receptor's source is a man aged 65 to 79 with non-small cell lung cancer. The sequencing sample was made of lung tumor tissue. DNA of the CDR3: TGTACCACTGGCAGGGCCCACGAGCAGTACTTC. Encoded protein: CTTGRAHEQYF.